This T cell receptor beta chain stems from a study of control samples from healthy donors and cancer patients. Sequenced by immunoSEQ multiplex PCR; TCRdb stores in-frame clones only, minus some. The table records some 99,000 clones, just over 90% of them present only once. Germline V lookup: CDR1 KGHSH, CDR2 LQKENI. The length of the CDR3 is 16 residues. V was clipped by 1 base and J by 5 bases, with 15 bases between them. The sequencing input was blood. The clonotype originates from a human donor in good health. The donor label of this sample is uncertain. V and J are TRBV18 and TRBJ1-5; D perhaps matches TRBD1 (6 bases). As DNA, the CDR3 is TGTGCCAGCTCACCACAACCAACAGGGAGCGATCAGCCCCAGCATTTT. It yields the protein CASSPQPTGSDQPQHF.